This entry describes one T cell receptor (beta chain). This sample is drawn from a study of blood T cell repertoires in COVID-19. V was trimmed by 6 bases and J by 4 bases, leaving 13 bases between them. The CDR3 covers 13 residues. Germline assignment: CDR1 SQVTM and CDR2 ANQGSEA. The table came from immunoSEQ multiplex PCR; TCRdb's copy has only in-frame clones and leaves some out. The profile shows 40,000 or so clones, roughly 90% of them singletons. This receptor was identified in a man in his sixties with active COVID-19. The chain employs TRBV29-1 and TRBJ2-1; D gene unclear. Sequenced: peripheral blood. In DNA form, the CDR3 reads TGCAGCGTGCTCGTAACTACGTACAATGAGCAGTTCTTC. Its protein product is CSVLVTTYNEQFF.